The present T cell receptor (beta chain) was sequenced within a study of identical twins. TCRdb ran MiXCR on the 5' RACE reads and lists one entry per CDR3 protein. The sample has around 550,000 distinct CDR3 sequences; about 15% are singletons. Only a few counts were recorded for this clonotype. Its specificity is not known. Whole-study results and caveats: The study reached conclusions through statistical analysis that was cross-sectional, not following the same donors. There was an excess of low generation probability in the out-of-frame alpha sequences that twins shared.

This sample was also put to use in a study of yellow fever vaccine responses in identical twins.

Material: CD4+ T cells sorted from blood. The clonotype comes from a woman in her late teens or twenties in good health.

The CDR3: CASSHRTGAEAFF. The CDR3 DNA reads TGTGCCAGCAGCCACCGAACCGGGGCTGAAGCTTTCTTT. The chain has TRBV9 and TRBJ1-1; D ambiguous. V lost 4 bases, J lost 6 bases, and 13 bases lay in between. This CDR3 region has 13 residues. Germline CDR1 SGDLS, CDR2 YYNGEE.